Listed below are T cell receptor beta chains from one sample, sequenced in a study of blood T cell repertoires in COVID-19. Libraries were prepared by immunoSEQ multiplex PCR; TCRdb keeps only in-frame clonotypes and omits some of them. The table records roughly 200,000 clones, about 87% of them present only once. Sequenced sample: PBMCs or T cells enriched from blood (not recorded which). Receptors originate from a woman aged 25 to 39 who had recovered from COVID-19. CDR3s include the opening cysteine and the closing phenylalanine or tryptophan. D genes are given only for firm matches. The listing skips clone size in some rows; elsewhere it reads once, few, many or a size class.

d_gene: TRBD1; v_gene: TRBV7-2; len: 16; j_gene: TRBJ1-5; abundance: NA; CDR3nt: TGTGCCAGCAGCCTACCATCGGGACAGAACAATCAGCCCCAGCATTTT; CDR3aa: CASSLPSGQNNQPQHF
d_gene: TRBD1; v_gene: TRBV4-1; len: 16; j_gene: TRBJ2-7; abundance: NA; CDR3nt: TGCGCCAGCAGCCAAGCTGGGACAGGGGGTTTTTACGAGCAGTACTTC; CDR3aa: CASSQAGTGGFYEQYF
d_gene: NA; v_gene: TRBV6-5; len: 15; j_gene: TRBJ1-2; abundance: NA; CDR3nt: TGTGCCAGCAGCATCGGAGGGCCCGCTAACTATGGCTACACCTTC; CDR3aa: CASSIGGPANYGYTF
d_gene: TRBD1; v_gene: TRBV19; len: 18; j_gene: TRBJ1-1; abundance: NA; CDR3nt: TGTGCCAGTAGTAGGAGGCGGTACGGGACAGGGACGGACACTGAAGCTTTCTTT; CDR3aa: CASSRRRYGTGTDTEAFF
d_gene: TRBD1; v_gene: TRBV19; len: 14; j_gene: TRBJ2-7; abundance: NA; CDR3nt: TGTGCCAGTACGACCCGGGACAGACCCTACGAGCAGTACTTC; CDR3aa: CASTTRDRPYEQYF
d_gene: TRBD1; v_gene: TRBV19; len: 15; j_gene: TRBJ1-6; abundance: NA; CDR3nt: TGTGCCAGTAGTTCAGGAGGGGGCCCAAATTCACCCCTCCACTTT; CDR3aa: CASSSGGGPNSPLHF
d_gene: TRBD1; v_gene: TRBV4-1; len: 15; j_gene: TRBJ1-6; abundance: once; CDR3nt: TGCGCCAGCAGCCAATTCCGGGACAGGGGTTCACCCCTCCACTTT; CDR3aa: CASSQFRDRGSPLHF
d_gene: TRBD1; v_gene: TRBV29-1; len: 13; j_gene: TRBJ1-2; abundance: NA; CDR3nt: TGCAGCGTTCCCAAGGACAGGGTGGAGGGCTACACCTTC; CDR3aa: CSVPKDRVEGYTF
d_gene: TRBD2; v_gene: TRBV7-3; len: 17; j_gene: TRBJ2-1; abundance: NA; CDR3nt: TGTGCCAGCAGCGCACCTAGCGGGGGGGCTCTTTACAATGAGCAGTTCTTC; CDR3aa: CASSAPSGGALYNEQFF
d_gene: NA; v_gene: TRBV6-5; len: 14; j_gene: TRBJ2-7; abundance: NA; CDR3nt: TGTGCCAGCAGTTACACCAATCAGGGGTCCGAGCAGTACTTC; CDR3aa: CASSYTNQGSEQYF
d_gene: TRBD1; v_gene: TRBV9; len: 14; j_gene: TRBJ2-7; abundance: NA; CDR3nt: TGTGCCAGCAGCCGATCTGAGACAGGGATCCAGCAGTACTTC; CDR3aa: CASSRSETGIQQYF
d_gene: TRBD1; v_gene: TRBV27; len: 14; j_gene: TRBJ1-4; abundance: NA; CDR3nt: TGTGCCAGCAGTTTCTACAGGGGGCGAGAAAAACTGTTTTTT; CDR3aa: CASSFYRGREKLFF
d_gene: NA; v_gene: TRBV9; len: 13; j_gene: TRBJ1-3; abundance: NA; CDR3nt: TGTGCCAGCAGCGGTACACAAGGAAACACCATATATTTT; CDR3aa: CASSGTQGNTIYF
d_gene: NA; v_gene: TRBV7-9; len: 15; j_gene: TRBJ1-2; abundance: once; CDR3nt: TGTGCCAGCAGCTTAGAGTACAAAGAACACTATGGCTACACCTTC; CDR3aa: CASSLEYKEHYGYTF
d_gene: TRBD2; v_gene: TRBV6-4; len: 15; j_gene: TRBJ2-3; abundance: NA; CDR3nt: TGTGCCAGCAGTGACTCTAGCGGGGGGGCAGATACGCAGTATTTT; CDR3aa: CASSDSSGGADTQYF
d_gene: TRBD1; v_gene: TRBV13; len: 16; j_gene: TRBJ1-2; abundance: once; CDR3nt: TGTGCCAGCAGCATAGGACAGGGACGATCCAACTATGGCTACACCTTC; CDR3aa: CASSIGQGRSNYGYTF
d_gene: NA; v_gene: TRBV20-1; len: 13; j_gene: TRBJ1-5; abundance: NA; CDR3nt: TGCAGTGCTAGTGGAAGGGGAGGTCAGCCCCAGCATTTT; CDR3aa: CSASGRGGQPQHF
d_gene: NA; v_gene: TRBV4-2; len: 16; j_gene: TRBJ2-7; abundance: NA; CDR3nt: TGTGCCAGCAGCCAAGTTCCCCGGGAGACCTCCTACGAGCAGTACTTC; CDR3aa: CASSQVPRETSYEQYF
d_gene: NA; v_gene: TRBV4-3; len: 17; j_gene: TRBJ2-7; abundance: NA; CDR3nt: TGCGCCAGCAGCCGCAGAGGTAGACAGGAAGATTCCTACGAGCAGTACTTC; CDR3aa: CASSRRGRQEDSYEQYF
d_gene: TRBD1; v_gene: TRBV18; len: 16; j_gene: TRBJ1-2; abundance: NA; CDR3nt: TGTGCCAGCTCACAGACAGGGGGCGCCGGTATCGATGGCTACACCTTC; CDR3aa: CASSQTGGAGIDGYTF
d_gene: TRBD2; v_gene: TRBV2; len: 16; j_gene: TRBJ2-2; abundance: NA; CDR3nt: TGTGCCAGCAGCTTTTTGGGGGGGGTGAACACCGGGGAGCTGTTTTTT; CDR3aa: CASSFLGGVNTGELFF
d_gene: NA; v_gene: TRBV18; len: 17; j_gene: TRBJ1-1; abundance: NA; CDR3nt: TGTGCCAGCTCACCCCTAATCATGACAGCGATGAACACTGAAGCTTTCTTT; CDR3aa: CASSPLIMTAMNTEAFF
d_gene: NA; v_gene: TRBV5-4; len: 13; j_gene: TRBJ1-1; abundance: NA; CDR3nt: TGTGCCAGCAACTCCGAGGAATACACTGAAGCTTTCTTT; CDR3aa: CASNSEEYTEAFF
d_gene: TRBD2; v_gene: TRBV11-1; len: 15; j_gene: TRBJ2-2; abundance: once; CDR3nt: TGTGCCAGCAGCCCCCGGGGGGAGAACACCGGGGAGCTGTTTTTT; CDR3aa: CASSPRGENTGELFF
d_gene: NA; v_gene: TRBV6-5; len: 13; j_gene: TRBJ2-1; abundance: once; CDR3nt: TGTGCCAGCAATGCCCACCTCAACGGTGAGCAGTTCTTC; CDR3aa: CASNAHLNGEQFF
d_gene: TRBD1; v_gene: TRBV7-9; len: 15; j_gene: TRBJ1-1; abundance: once; CDR3nt: TGTGCCAGCAGCTTTTGGACAGGCCAGAACACTGAAGCTTTCTTT; CDR3aa: CASSFWTGQNTEAFF
d_gene: NA; v_gene: TRBV10-3; len: 13; j_gene: TRBJ2-1; abundance: once; CDR3nt: TGTGCCATCAGCCTAAGGGGTTTACATGAGCAGTTCTTC; CDR3aa: CAISLRGLHEQFF
d_gene: TRBD2; v_gene: TRBV5-1; len: 15; j_gene: TRBJ2-1; abundance: NA; CDR3nt: TGCGCCAGCAGTACGCTAGCGGGGGCAAACAATGAGCAGTTCTTC; CDR3aa: CASSTLAGANNEQFF
d_gene: TRBD1; v_gene: TRBV11-2; len: 14; j_gene: TRBJ2-2; abundance: NA; CDR3nt: TGTGCCAGCAGCTTTCGGACAGGGGCCGGGGAGCTGTTTTTT; CDR3aa: CASSFRTGAGELFF
d_gene: NA; v_gene: TRBV24-1; len: 14; j_gene: TRBJ2-3; abundance: NA; CDR3nt: TGTGCCACCAGTGACCGGTCTAGCACAGATACGCAGTATTTT; CDR3aa: CATSDRSSTDTQYF
d_gene: NA; v_gene: TRBV6-1; len: 16; j_gene: TRBJ2-3; abundance: NA; CDR3nt: TGTGCCAGCAGTGAAGCGTATGTGACTAGCACAGATACGCAGTATTTT; CDR3aa: CASSEAYVTSTDTQYF
d_gene: NA; v_gene: TRBV12-3/TRBV12-4; len: 12; j_gene: TRBJ1-2; abundance: NA; CDR3nt: TGTGCCAGCAGCCCTCAGGGTTATGGCTACACCTTC; CDR3aa: CASSPQGYGYTF
d_gene: TRBD1; v_gene: TRBV19; len: 14; j_gene: TRBJ1-2; abundance: NA; CDR3nt: TGTGCCAGTAGTTCCCGGCAGGGGGTCTATGGCTACACCTTC; CDR3aa: CASSSRQGVYGYTF
d_gene: TRBD2; v_gene: TRBV5-1; len: 15; j_gene: TRBJ2-2; abundance: NA; CDR3nt: TGCGCCAGCAGCTTTGCGGGGGACAACACCGGGGAGCTGTTTTTT; CDR3aa: CASSFAGDNTGELFF
d_gene: TRBD1; v_gene: TRBV4-3; len: 18; j_gene: TRBJ1-2; abundance: once; CDR3nt: TGCGCCAGCAGCCCAACTACCGGACAGGGAGGGGGTAACTATGGCTACACCTTC; CDR3aa: CASSPTTGQGGGNYGYTF
d_gene: TRBD1; v_gene: TRBV19; len: 12; j_gene: TRBJ2-1; abundance: NA; CDR3nt: TGTGCCAGTAGTACAGGGGGCAATGAGCAGTTCTTC; CDR3aa: CASSTGGNEQFF
d_gene: NA; v_gene: TRBV7-8; len: 14; j_gene: TRBJ1-3; abundance: NA; CDR3nt: TGTGCCAGCAGCCCGCAGGAAAGGGGAAACACCATATATTTT; CDR3aa: CASSPQERGNTIYF
d_gene: NA; v_gene: TRBV7-9; len: 17; j_gene: TRBJ1-2; abundance: NA; CDR3nt: TGTGCCAGCAGCCTCAGAACCCCGGTGGACATGGCATATGGCTACACCTTC; CDR3aa: CASSLRTPVDMAYGYTF
d_gene: TRBD1; v_gene: TRBV6-5; len: 13; j_gene: TRBJ1-1; abundance: NA; CDR3nt: TGTGCCTTATTCCAGGGGGCAGTCACTGAAGCTTTCTTT; CDR3aa: CALFQGAVTEAFF